This TCR beta chain originates from a study of shared clonotypes between healthy human individuals. Germline V gives CDR1 SGHDT, CDR2 YYEEEE. V lost 2 bases to trimming and J lost 4 bases; unmatched junction nucleotides: 3. The CDR3 extends over 14 amino acids. Method: immunoSEQ multiplex PCR; TCRdb's copy keeps in-frame clones and lacks some. The data contain about 680,000 clones, 92% of them singletons. Naive-designated CD8 cells lacked CD45RO, were positively enriched for CCR7, and omitted terminally differentiated effector memory CD45RA+ cells. Sequencing used naive CD8+ T cells sorted from blood. The V and J genes are TRBV5-6 and TRBJ2-3; TRBD1 aligns across 8 bases. This receptor was obtained from a man under 40 in good health. The chain's CDR3 is CASSFHRGADTQYF. Here the CDR3 DNA reads TGTGCCAGCAGCTTCCACAGGGGGGCAGATACGCAGTATTTT.